Here is one T cell receptor beta chain with its context. These data belong to a study of patients and donors after allogeneic stem cell transplantation. TCRdb reprocessed the RT-PCR reads with MiXCR, giving one entry per CDR3 protein. The table shows 800,000 to 1,000,000 distinct CDR3 sequences, with about 20% occurring only once. There are 15 residues in the CDR3. V lost 6 bases, J lost 1 base, and 16 bases lay in between. Germline CDR1 is MGHDK and CDR2 is SYGVNS. Sequenced material: blood, either unsorted or a sorted T cell fraction (not recorded which). This receptor was identified in a human donor who was either an allogeneic HSCT recipient or a stem cell or donor lymphocyte infusion donor (not recorded which). It is not recorded whose cells these are; they may come from a transplant donor. The chain carries TRBV25-1 and TRBJ2-7; D not resolved. Here the CDR3 DNA reads TGTGCCAGCAGGGGTAGTGTGGCGGCTTCCTACGAGCAGTACTTC. This gives the protein CASRGSVAASYEQYF.